This T cell receptor (beta chain) is from a study of radiation and T cells in renal cell carcinoma. Findings and limits, study-wide: From baseline, blood top tumor clonotypes peaked at 2 weeks post-radiation.

For this clone: Antigen: not known.

Some clones are missing from TCRdb's copy, which holds only in-frame ones; the method was immunoSEQ multiplex PCR. Among about 78,000 clones listed, 80% to 90% were seen once. CDR1 is LNHDA and CDR2 is SQIVND in the germline V gene (reference sequence). V was clipped by 7 bases and J by 4 bases, with 16 bases between them. The CDR3 spans 14 residues. The time point was: blood 4 weeks post-SBRT, at nephrectomy. Treatment defined: 15 Gy SBRT to primary tumor, nephrectomy 4 weeks later. Nephrectomy followed 15 Gy stereotactic body radiation by 4 weeks. After SBRT, blood was collected at 2 and 4 weeks, plus baseline. The tumor was a clear cell renal cell carcinoma.

This TCR came from a woman aged 70 to 79 with renal cell carcinoma. The sequencing used blood, collected from a patient whose treatment included radiotherapy and nephrectomy. The V and J genes are TRBV19 and TRBJ1-2; maybe TRBD1 (6 bases). CDR3 sequence: CASTSTGPLYGYTF. The CDR3, as DNA: TGTGCCAGTACCTCGACAGGACCTCTCTATGGCTACACCTTC.